What follows are 20 T cell receptor beta chains derived from one specimen sequenced in a study of CD4+ T cells in melanoma. Produced via immunoSEQ multiplex PCR; TCRdb's table is partial and in-frame only. The repertoire includes about 8,800 clones, roughly 80% of them detected once, and roughly a quarter sits in the top ten. What was sequenced was cells from a culture (not recorded whether cultured in vitro). Every receptor here comes from a human donor with melanoma.

This rearrangement joins TRBV18 to TRBJ2-5; 8 bases line up with TRBD1. V lost 3 bases to trimming and J lost 4 bases; unmatched junction nucleotides: 7. There are 15 residues in the CDR3. Germline V CDR1 and CDR2: KGHSH, LQKENI. CDR3 protein: CASSPGTGGRETQYF. The CDR3 region has the DNA TGTGCCAGCTCACCGGGAACAGGGGGGAGAGAGACCCAGTACTTC.

This clone has more than one count but fewer than ten. The V gene is TRBV30, the J gene TRBJ2-7; TRBD1 aligns across 7 bases. This CDR3 region has 12 residues. Germline V gene lookup returns CDR1 GTSNPN and CDR2 SVGIG (reference sequence). J gave up 3 bases and V 6 bases, and 5 bases lay outside the gene matches. The CDR3 is CACGTAIYEQYF. CDR3 nucleotide sequence: TGTGCCTGTGGGACAGCAATCTACGAGCAGTACTTC.

DNA for the CDR3: TGTGCCAGCAGCTTAGCGGGGGGCCCGAATGAGCAGTTCTTC. As protein: CASSLAGGPNEQFF. V is TRBV7-3 and J is TRBJ2-1, with TRBD2 matching over 8 bases. Germline V gene data show CDR1 as SGHTA and CDR2 as FQGTGA. The CDR3 totals 14 residues. Trimming at V came to 2 bases and at J to 7 bases, leaving 4 bases not matched to a gene.

V gene TRBV7-3 combines with J gene TRBJ2-1; 7 positions match TRBD1. Germline trimming cut 5 bases from V and 3 bases from J; bases unmatched to any gene: 10. In germline, CDR1 is SGHTA, CDR2 FQGTGA. The CDR3 sequence is 16 residues long. This CDR3 reads CASSPQQGLGYNEQFF. For the CDR3, the DNA is TGTGCCAGCAGCCCCCAACAGGGGCTGGGCTACAATGAGCAGTTCTTC.

This chain connects TRBV7-2 to TRBJ2-2; D unresolved. CDR1 and CDR2 (germline): SGHTA, FQGNSA. With 3 bases removed from V and 3 bases from J, the gap between germline ends came to 11 bases. This CDR3 has 15 amino acids. CDR3 loop: CASSFKGRDTGELFF. Here the CDR3 DNA reads TGTGCCAGCAGCTTCAAGGGAAGGGACACCGGGGAGCTGTTTTTT. Together with reference TRBV7-2 and TRBJ2-2, the CDR3 gives the full variable domain: GAGVSQSPSNKVTEKGKDVELRCDPISGHTALYWYRQSLGQGLEFLIYFQGNSAPDKSGLPSDRFSAERTGGSVSTLTIQRTQQEDSAVYLCASSFKGRDTGELFFGEGSRLTVL.

This clone came up a few times. V usage is TRBV11-2 and J usage is TRBJ1-6, with D possibly matching TRBD1 (5 bases). V dropped 1 base and J dropped 11 bases, with 12 bases sitting between them. This CDR3 spans 14 amino acids. The germline CDR1 and CDR2 sequences are SGHAT and FQNNGV. The CDR3 is CASSLGEGSPPLHF. The CDR3 DNA follows: TGTGCCAGCAGCTTAGGAGAGGGGTCTCCACCCCTCCACTTT.

The chain recombines TRBV13 with TRBJ2-5, with 10 bases aligning to TRBD1. The CDR3 spans 14 residues. The V segment lost 5 bases and the J segment 6 bases; nucleotides outside the gene matches: 6. Per the germline V gene, CDR1 is PRHDT and CDR2 is FYEKMQ (reference sequence). CDR3 loop: CASSATGGLQTQYF. Written as DNA, the CDR3 is TGTGCCAGCAGCGCGACAGGGGGCTTGCAGACCCAGTACTTC. Variable domain in full (rest from reference TRBV13 and TRBJ2-5): AAGVIQSPRHLIKEKRETATLKCYPIPRHDTVYWYQQGPGQDPQFLISFYEKMQSDKGSIPDRFSAQQFSDYHSELNMSSLELGDSALYFCASSATGGLQTQYFGPGTRLLVL.

The chain carries TRBV3-1 (or the pseudogene TRBV3-2) and TRBJ1-4, with TRBD1 identical over 10 bases. The germline V gene encodes CDR1 LGHDT and CDR2 YNNKEL (reference sequence). V gave up 3 bases and J gave up 6 bases; unmatched junction bases: 16. The CDR3 length is 19 residues. CDR3 bases: TGTGCCAGCAGCCAGCTAGTTCGGGGACAGGGGACATGGGATGAAAAACTGTTTTTT. This encodes CASSQLVRGQGTWDEKLFF.

This clone was seen once. The junction and the germline gene differ at one end; a read error may be behind it. The V call is TRBV7-3, the J call TRBJ2-1, with 9 nucleotides matching TRBD2. The CDR3 totals 15 residues. CDR1 and CDR2 (germline): SGHTA, FQGTGA. The CDR3 DNA reads TGTGCCAGCAGTTTAAGGACTAGCGCTTACAATGAGCAGTTCTTC. Amino acid sequence: CASSLRTSAYNEQFF.

The rearrangement joins TRBV5-6 to TRBJ2-4; D assignment may be TRBD1 or TRBD2 (5 bases each). Trimming removed 0 bases from V and 0 bases from J, with 10 bases in between. The CDR3 runs to 16 residues. Per the germline V gene, CDR1 is SGHDT and CDR2 is YYEEEE. The CDR3 loop reads CASSLVLGTAKNIQYF. The CDR3 nucleotides read TGTGCCAGCAGCTTGGTGCTGGGGACAGCCAAAAACATTCAGTACTTC.

The J gene is TRBJ2-7, the V gene TRBV5-1; 9 bases are shared with TRBD1. Germline loops: CDR1 SGHRS, CDR2 YFSETQ. Trimming cost V 5 bases and J 2 bases; bases outside gene matches: 5. The CDR3 contains 14 residues. The CDR3 is CASRLQGATYEQYF. The CDR3 DNA reads as TGCGCCAGCAGGTTACAGGGGGCAACCTACGAGCAGTACTTC.

This clone was recorded a few times. The chain recombines TRBV4-1 with TRBJ1-1, with 12 bases identical to TRBD1. This CDR3 has 16 residues. Per the germline V gene, CDR1 is MGHRA and CDR2 is YSYEKL. Germline trimming cut 4 bases from V and 1 base from J; bases unmatched to any gene: 4. The CDR3 protein is CASSRGTGGQNTEAFF. The CDR3 DNA reads as TGCGCCAGCAGCCGGGGGACAGGGGGCCAGAACACTGAAGCTTTCTTT.

The V call is TRBV6-5, the J call TRBJ2-1, with D possibly matching TRBD2 (5 bases). The CDR3 consists of 13 residues. The ends were cut back, 6 bases at V and 8 bases at J, with 14 bases in the middle. The V gene's germline CDR1 is MNHEY and CDR2 SVGAGI. DNA for the CDR3: TGTGCCAGCAGGAGGGATCTCCGAGATGAGCAGTTCTTC. Its protein is CASRRDLRDEQFF.

This sequence joins TRBV5-4 and TRBJ2-7, with D tentatively TRBD2 (5 bases). The CDR3 runs to 14 residues. Germline V gene data show CDR1 as SGHNT and CDR2 as YYREEE (reference sequence). The V and J ends lost 4 bases and 1 base respectively, with 12 bases between them. The CDR3 DNA follows: TGTGCCAGCAGCCTCCGGGGTTATTCCTACGAGCAGTACTTC. Translation: CASSLRGYSYEQYF.

V usage is TRBV7-8 and J usage is TRBJ2-7; D is perhaps TRBD2 (7 bases). The CDR3 has 12 amino acids. Germline-derived CDR1 and CDR2 are SGHVS and FQNEAQ. Trimming removed 6 bases from V and 9 bases from J, with 15 bases in between. In DNA form, the CDR3 reads TGTGCCAGCAGGATAGAAGGGGGGGCGCAGTACTTC. Protein sequence: CASRIEGGAQYF.

The CDR3 region is CASSATTRVTEAFF. In DNA form, the CDR3 reads TGTGCCAGCAGCGCGACCACGAGGGTGACTGAAGCTTTCTTT. The chain recombines TRBV9 with TRBJ1-1; D unresolved. CDR3 length: 14 amino acids. V was clipped by 3 bases and J by 5 bases, with 14 bases between them. Germline loops: CDR1 SGDLS, CDR2 YYNGEE. The full variable domain, rest sourced from reference TRBV9 and TRBJ1-1, is DSGVTQTPKHLITATGQRVTLRCSPRSGDLSVYWYQQSLDQGLQFLIQYYNGEERAKGNILERFSAQQFPDLHSELNLSSLELGDSALYFCASSATTRVTEAFFGQGTRLTVV.

Written as DNA, the CDR3 is TGTGCCGGTGGGGTCGAGGTTTTGGGCGAGCAGTACTTC. Encoded protein: CAGGVEVLGEQYF. The chain employs TRBV6-4 and TRBJ2-7; unclear D gene. V lost 11 bases and J 6 bases, leaving 20 bases between the germline ends. The length of the CDR3 is 13 residues. Germline V gives CDR1 MRHNA, CDR2 SNTAGT.

The rearrangement uses TRBV27 and TRBJ2-1; the D gene is possibly TRBD2 (7 bases). The V end lost 6 bases, the J end lost 12 bases, and 24 bases lay between the germline ends. The CDR3 contains 15 residues. Germline CDR1 reads MNHEY; CDR2 reads SMNVEV (reference sequence). The CDR3 nucleotides read TGTGCCAGCAGCCCCACGCTATGGGGGGGCATGCGGCAGTTCTTC. This encodes CASSPTLWGGMRQFF.

As regards this clone: At one end the junction does not follow the germline gene, possibly because of a read error. V gene TRBV12-3 or TRBV12-4 combines with J gene TRBJ1-1, with 10 bases lining up with TRBD1. CDR3 length equals 13 residues. DNA for the CDR3: TGTGCCAGCAGGACCGGGACAGGGGCCTCTTTAGGCTTT. Amino acids: CASRTGTGASLGF.

DNA for the CDR3: TGTGCCAGCAGCTTCGGACCAGATACGCAGTATTTT. This encodes CASSFGPDTQYF. V usage is TRBV11-2 and J usage is TRBJ2-3; no clear D gene. V was pared by 3 bases and J by 4 bases, with 5 bases between. Germline values: CDR1 SGHAT, CDR2 FQNNGV. The CDR3 is 12 amino acids. Looking up the rest from reference TRBV11-2 and TRBJ2-3 gives the full variable domain: EAGVAQSPRYKIIEKRQSVAFWCNPISGHATLYWYQQILGQGPKLLIQFQNNGVVDDSQLPKDRFSAERLKGVDSTLKIQPAKLEDSAVYLCASSFGPDTQYFGPGTRLTVL.